This section outlines one T cell receptor beta chain sequence together with its context. The antigen remains undetermined. The source of the sample is a study of post-analysis software for immune sequencing data. The wider study: Recorded disease courses covered relapsing-remitting, secondary progressive and progressive-relapsing multiple sclerosis. Some patients had no subtype annotation. Notes on the study in general: Multiple sclerosis patients had significantly lower normalized Chao1 diversity than controls. Several TRBV segments were more frequent in patients than controls; TRBV5-6, TRBV5-1 and TRBV20-1 belonged to this group.

Built from TCR beta cDNA, the libraries had unique molecular identifiers in them. Each CDR3 protein gets one entry after TCRdb re-called the PCR reads with MiXCR. Of some 800,000 distinct CDR3 sequences listed, approximately 44% were seen once; the top ten hold just under 5%. The CDR3 consists of 14 residues. Germline lookup yields CDR1 DFQATT and CDR2 SNEGSKA (reference sequence). Trimming took 3 bases from V and 4 from J; bases not matched to a gene: 9. This receptor was identified in a girl aged 5-17 years with multiple sclerosis. Sample: blood. This chain links TRBV20-1 with TRBJ2-7; TRBD2 aligns across 7 bases. The CDR3 region has the DNA TGCAGTGCTAGTGAGGGACTACGGACTTACGAGCAGTACTTC. Its translation: CSASEGLRTYEQYF.